Listed here is a single TCR beta chain. This entry is derived from a study of T-cell memory formation after mild COVID-19. For the study at large: Clusters of TCRs were largely donor specific.

There are 16 residues in the CDR3. V shed 0 bases and J shed 3 bases, with 13 bases lying between them. Looked up from germline, CDR1 is SGHRS and CDR2 is YFSETQ. 5'RACE primed at constant segments yielded TCR alpha and TCR beta cDNA libraries bearing sample barcodes and UMIs. TCRdb ran MiXCR on the 5' RACE reads and lists one entry per CDR3 protein. The table includes around 340,000 distinct CDR3 sequences, 10% to 15% detected once. This rearrangement joins TRBV5-1 to TRBJ2-4, with a tentative D call TRBD2 (5 bases). The clonotype originates from a man between 18 and 35 years old who had mild COVID-19 (a few samples of this study predate the infection). Cell type and time point are not known. The sequencing sample was made of PBMCs or a T cell subset sorted from them (not recorded which). The CDR3 DNA reads TGCGCCAGCAGCTTGGCCGTGGGCGCGGGCAAAAACATTCAGTACTTC. Protein sequence: CASSLAVGAGKNIQYF. The whole variable domain, filled in from reference TRBV5-1 and TRBJ2-4, reads KAGVTQTPRYLIKTRGQQVTLSCSPISGHRSVSWYQQTPGQGLQFLFEYFSETQRNKGNFPGRFSGRQFSNSRSEMNVSTLELGDSALYLCASSLAVGAGKNIQYFGAGTRLSVL.